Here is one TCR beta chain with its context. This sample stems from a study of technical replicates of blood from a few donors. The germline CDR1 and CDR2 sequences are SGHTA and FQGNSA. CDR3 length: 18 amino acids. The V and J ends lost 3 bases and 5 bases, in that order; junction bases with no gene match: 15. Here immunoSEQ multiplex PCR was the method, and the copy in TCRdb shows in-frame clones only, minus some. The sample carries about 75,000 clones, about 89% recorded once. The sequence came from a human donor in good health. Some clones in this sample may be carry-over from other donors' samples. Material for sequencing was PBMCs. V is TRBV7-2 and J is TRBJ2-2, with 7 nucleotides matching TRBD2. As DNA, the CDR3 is TGTGCCAGCAGCTTTACACCACATAGGCGGGAGAGGACCGGGGAGCTGTTTTTT. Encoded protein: CASSFTPHRRERTGELFF. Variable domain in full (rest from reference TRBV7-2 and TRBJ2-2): GAGVSQSPSNKVTEKGKDVELRCDPISGHTALYWYRQSLGQGLEFLIYFQGNSAPDKSGLPSDRFSAERTGGSVSTLTIQRTQQEDSAVYLCASSFTPHRRERTGELFFGEGSRLTVL.